This T cell receptor beta chain was obtained from a study of post-analysis software for immune sequencing data. With respect to this clonotype: The target antigen is unknown.

The V end lost 6 bases, the J end lost 8 bases, and 16 bases lay between the germline ends. Germline V lookup: CDR1 MNHNS, CDR2 SASEGT. The length of the CDR3 is 14 residues. Unique molecular identifiers were built into the TCR beta cDNA libraries. T cells numbering about 0.85 to 10 million yielded 500,000 or so cDNA molecules. TCRdb re-derived calls from the PCR reads in MiXCR, one entry per CDR3 protein. The sample lists 650,000 to 900,000 distinct CDR3 sequences; roughly 50% were seen once. Overall study results and limits: Under the F measure, samples that were prepared in one batch clustered strongly together. About 5 TRBV segments (TRBV5-6, TRBV5-1 and TRBV20-1 among them) occurred more frequently in patients than in controls. Significantly decreased normalized Chao1 diversity was recorded for multiple sclerosis patients relative to controls.

The sample taken for sequencing was blood. This sequence joins TRBV6-1 and TRBJ1-4; D is possibly TRBD1 (5 bases). The receptor comes from a girl under 18 with multiple sclerosis. CDR3 sequence (DNA): TGTGCCAGCAGCCCCCGGGACCCGCGGGAAAAACTGTTTTTT. It yields the protein CASSPRDPREKLFF.